One sample yielded the 27 T cell receptor beta chains listed below, sequenced in a study of early T cells in non-severe SARS-CoV-2 infection. TCRdb independently ran MiXCR on the 5' RACE reads; one entry per CDR3 protein. The data contain about 69,000 distinct CDR3 sequences, roughly 9.4% of them seen just once; the ten biggest clones take up less than 6.5%. Sequencing was done on a sample of whole blood. The receptors were gathered from an adult who was a healthcare worker with PCR-confirmed SARS-CoV-2 infection or an uninfected control (not recorded which).

V usage is TRBV20-1 and J usage is TRBJ2-5; the D is unclear. The CDR3 extends over 12 amino acids. Deletions cut 2 bases from V and 5 bases from J, with 9 bases between. Germline CDR1 is DFQATT and CDR2 is SNEGSKA (reference sequence). In DNA form, the CDR3 reads TGCAGTGCTAGAAACAAAGGGGAGACCCAGTACTTC. This codes for CSARNKGETQYF.

The chain carries TRBV30 and TRBJ2-1, with 15 positions matching TRBD2. The V gene end was trimmed by 5 bases and the J gene end by 8 bases; junction bases not matched to a gene: 19. Germline CDR1 reads GTSNPN; CDR2 reads SVGIG (reference sequence). This CDR3 region has 19 residues. The CDR3 is CAWGEITGTSGGNHDEQFF. Here the CDR3 DNA reads TGTGCCTGGGGAGAAATAACCGGGACTAGCGGGGGGAACCACGATGAGCAGTTCTTC. The complete variable domain, with remaining parts taken from reference TRBV30 and TRBJ2-1, reads SQTIHQWPATLVQPVGSPLSLECTVEGTSNPNLYWYRQAAGRGLQLLFYSVGIGQISSEVPQNLSASRPQDRQFILSSKKLLLSDSGFYLCAWGEITGTSGGNHDEQFFGPGTRLTVL.

There are a few counts of this clonotype. This sequence joins TRBV29-1 and TRBJ1-1, with D unresolved. Germline lookup yields CDR1 SQVTM and CDR2 ANQGSEA. The V gene lost 5 bases and the J gene lost 0 bases, with 10 bases spanning the gap. The CDR3 extends over 13 amino acids. CDR3 sequence: CSVWTTLNTEAFF. The CDR3 DNA is TGCAGCGTTTGGACTACCCTGAACACTGAAGCTTTCTTT. The full variable domain, in which reference TRBV29-1 and TRBJ1-1 provide the parts outside the CDR3, is SAVISQKPSRDICQRGTSLTIQCQVDSQVTMMFWYRQQPGQSLTLIATANQGSEATYESGFVIDKFPISRPNLTFSTLTVSNMSPEDSSIYLCSVWTTLNTEAFFGQGTRLTVV.

V is TRBV9 and J is TRBJ1-1, with D possibly matching TRBD1 (6 bases). Trimming shortened V by 5 bases and J by 5 bases, and 22 bases separated the two germline ends. The CDR3 has 16 residues. Germline-derived CDR1 and CDR2 are SGDLS and YYNGEE. For the CDR3, the DNA is TGTGCCAGCAGTGCCGCCGAACAGGGAGGTGATACTGAAGCTTTCTTT. The encoded protein is CASSAAEQGGDTEAFF.

This clonotype has ten or more counts. The chain links TRBV5-4 to TRBJ2-1; possible D gene TRBD2, 6 bases. V was cut by 4 bases and J by 8 bases, with 13 bases left in between. Germline CDR1 is SGHNT and CDR2 is YYREEE (reference sequence). The CDR3 contains 13 residues. This CDR3 reads CASSRTTLDEQFF. As DNA, the CDR3 is TGTGCCAGCAGCCGGACTACCTTGGATGAGCAGTTCTTC.

This clonotype was seen more than once but under ten times. The chain employs TRBV5-6 and TRBJ2-5; possible D gene TRBD2, 5 bases. Germline loops: CDR1 SGHDT, CDR2 YYEEEE. The CDR3 extends over 15 amino acids. V was cut by 4 bases and J by 1 base, with 14 bases left in between. Written as DNA, the CDR3 is TGTGCCAGCAGCCCGATCTCCGGGGTCCAAGAGACCCAGTACTTC. Translating it yields CASSPISGVQETQYF.

The sample holds many counts of this clonotype. The chain joins TRBV18 to TRBJ2-2; D not resolved. Trimming stripped 6 bases from V and 5 bases from J, with 16 bases between. This CDR3 region has 15 residues. The germline gives CDR1 KGHSH, CDR2 LQKENI. DNA of the CDR3: TGTGCCAGCTCCTTCGCGGCAGACCTTACCGGGGAGCTGTTTTTT. Amino acid sequence: CASSFAADLTGELFF.

This clonotype was detected ten times or more. The chain couples TRBV29-1 to TRBJ2-1, with D possibly being TRBD1 or TRBD2 (5 bases each). This CDR3 is built from 11 residues. Germline V gene data show CDR1 as SQVTM and CDR2 as ANQGSEA. V lost 2 bases to trimming and J lost 10 bases, with 9 bases between them. In DNA form, the CDR3 reads TGCAGCGTTGAAAGAGGGGCCGAGCAGTTCTTC. Translating it yields CSVERGAEQFF.

This clonotype was found a few times. The chain carries TRBV6-6 and TRBJ2-1; TRBD2 matches 9 bases. The CDR3 covers 15 residues. With V trimmed by 5 bases and J by 9 bases, 11 bases remained unmatched. The germline CDR1 and CDR2 sequences are MNHNY and SVGAGI (reference sequence). CDR3 protein: CASSQGGGGAIEQFF. CDR3 sequence (DNA): TGTGCCAGCAGTCAAGGAGGCGGGGGGGCCATTGAGCAGTTCTTC.

This clonotype was observed at least ten times. V gene TRBV4-3 combines with J gene TRBJ2-3; 7 bases match TRBD2. Germline V gives CDR1 LGHNA, CDR2 YSLEER. V lost 0 bases to trimming and J lost 1 base; unmatched junction nucleotides: 4. The CDR3 is 16 residues long. CDR3 amino acids: CASSQDDAGGTDTQYF. In nucleotides, the CDR3 is TGCGCCAGCAGCCAAGATGACGCGGGAGGCACAGATACGCAGTATTTT.

The chain has TRBV7-6 and TRBJ2-3, with D hard to call. Deletions cut 2 bases from V and 7 bases from J, with 10 bases between. This CDR3 is 13 amino acids long. Germline CDR1 SGHVS, CDR2 FNYEAQ. The CDR3 nucleotides are TGTGCCAGCAGCTTATCGGTTGCAAATACGCAGTATTTT. It translates to CASSLSVANTQYF.

This clonotype has ten or more counts. The chain combines TRBV5-6 with TRBJ2-1, with no clear D. The V gene lost 5 bases and the J gene lost 4 bases, with 16 bases spanning the gap. The CDR3 covers 15 residues. CDR1 SGHDT and CDR2 YYEEEE come from the germline V gene. CDR3 DNA: TGTGCCAGCAGTTCATTGCTGCTGCCGTACAATGAGCAGTTCTTC. Its translation is CASSSLLLPYNEQFF.

In this sample, this clonotype turned up many times. The J gene is TRBJ2-3, the V gene TRBV2, with 10 bases that match TRBD1. The CDR3 has 15 residues. CDR1 is SNHLY, CDR2 FYNNEI, per germline. V lost 6 bases to trimming and J lost 3 bases; unmatched junction nucleotides: 6. The CDR3 DNA sequence: TGTGCCAGCAGCGTTAGACAGGGGGCTACAGATACGCAGTATTTT. It specifies CASSVRQGATDTQYF. The variable domain in full, with the rest retrieved from reference TRBV2 and TRBJ2-3, is EPEVTQTPSHQVTQMGQEVILRCVPISNHLYFYWYRQILGQKVEFLVSFYNNEISEKSEIFDDQFSVERPDGSNFTLKIRSTKLEDSAMYFCASSVRQGATDTQYFGPGTRLTVL.

The CDR3 nucleotides are TGCAGTGCTAGGAAGACAGGGGATGCCACAGATACGCAGTATTTT. Translated: CSARKTGDATDTQYF. V gene TRBV20-1 combines with J gene TRBJ2-3, with 8 bases that match TRBD1. V lost 3 bases to trimming and J lost 2 bases; unmatched junction nucleotides: 7. The CDR3 is 15 amino acids. Germline V gene lookup returns CDR1 DFQATT and CDR2 SNEGSKA (reference sequence).

This chain joins TRBV10-3 and TRBJ2-1; D not certain. This CDR3 contains 12 residues. Trimming shortened V by 10 bases and J by 5 bases, and 12 bases separated the two germline ends. Germline CDR1 reads ENHRY; CDR2 reads SYGVKD. CDR3 sequence reads: CATLETNNEQFF. The CDR3 DNA is TGTGCCACGCTTGAGACGAACAATGAGCAGTTCTTC.

The chain recombines TRBV20-1 with TRBJ2-3, with 10 bases lining up with TRBD2. Germline-derived CDR1 and CDR2 are DFQATT and SNEGSKA (reference sequence). V shed 2 bases and J 3 bases; nucleotides not matched to a gene: 5. This CDR3 comprises 15 residues. The CDR3 DNA sequence: TGCAGTGCTAGAAGAGGGACTAGCGAAACAGATACGCAGTATTTT. Amino acid sequence: CSARRGTSETDTQYF.

The rearrangement joins TRBV9 to TRBJ2-1; D is possibly TRBD1 or TRBD2 (5 bases each). The germline V gene encodes CDR1 SGDLS and CDR2 YYNGEE. The CDR3 has 17 amino acids. The V gene lost 0 bases and the J gene lost 0 bases, with 13 bases spanning the gap. The CDR3 DNA is TGTGCCAGCAGCGTAGACCCGGGGCTTAGCTCCTACAATGAGCAGTTCTTC. This sequence encodes CASSVDPGLSSYNEQFF.

This clonotype has ten or more counts. The chain uses TRBV7-8 and TRBJ2-1; D is perhaps TRBD2 (5 bases). The V gene's germline CDR1 is SGHVS and CDR2 FQNEAQ. CDR3 size: 13 residues. Trimming took 1 base from V and 8 from J, leaving 9 bases between them. The CDR3 DNA follows: TGTGCCAGCAGCTTAGATCTGGGAGATGAGCAGTTCTTC. This translates into CASSLDLGDEQFF. Full variable domain (remainder filled in from reference TRBV7-8 and TRBJ2-1): GAGVSQSPRYKVAKRGQDVALRCDPISGHVSLFWYQQALGQGPEFLTYFQNEAQLDKSGLPSDRFFAERPEGSVSTLKIQRTQQEDSAVYLCASSLDLGDEQFFGPGTRLTVL.

The gene calls are TRBV20-1 and TRBJ2-1, with 8 bases fitting TRBD2. This CDR3 comprises 15 residues. With V trimmed by 3 bases and J by 7 bases, 11 bases remained unmatched. The germline gives CDR1 DFQATT, CDR2 SNEGSKA (reference sequence). CDR3 DNA: TGCAGTGCTAGGCTCGCCGGGAGGGTCAATAATGAGCAGTTCTTC. It encodes CSARLAGRVNNEQFF.

This clonotype was seen a few times. The chain employs TRBV11-2 and TRBJ2-2; a weak D match, TRBD2 (6 bases). The CDR3 extends over 16 amino acids. Trimming removed 2 bases from V and 4 bases from J, with 14 bases in between. Germline values: CDR1 SGHAT, CDR2 FQNNGV. CDR3 DNA: TGTGCCAGCAGCTTAAACGTGGGAGGAGGCACCGGGGAGCTGTTTTTT. It codes for CASSLNVGGGTGELFF.

This chain joins TRBV11-2 and TRBJ2-7; maybe TRBD1 (5 bases). V was cut by 5 bases and J by 2 bases, with 16 bases left in between. From germline, CDR1 is SGHAT and CDR2 FQNNGV. The CDR3 extends over 15 amino acids. The CDR3 sequence: CASSKSGPLPYEQYF. The CDR3 DNA sequence: TGTGCCAGCAGCAAGTCAGGGCCTCTCCCCTACGAGCAGTACTTC.

This clonotype occurred many times. CDR3: CASSVEGYTTDTQYF. The CDR3 DNA reads as TGTGCCAGCAGCGTAGAGGGATACACCACAGATACGCAGTATTTT. The rearrangement uses TRBV9 and TRBJ2-3, with D unclear. V was trimmed by 0 bases and J by 2 bases, leaving 10 bases between them. This CDR3 is 15 amino acids long. The germline V gene encodes CDR1 SGDLS and CDR2 YYNGEE.

Remarks on this clonotype: One end of the junction fails to match germline, which may point to a read error. The chain recombines TRBV6-2 or TRBV6-3 with TRBJ1-1, with a tentative D call TRBD1 (5 bases). Germline CDR1 is MNHEY and CDR2 is SVGEGT. The CDR3 totals 14 residues. The CDR3 reads CASTQGPGRGEVFF. The DNA for the CDR3 is TGTGCCAGCACCCAAGGACCCGGGAGGGGTGAAGTTTTCTTT.

This clonotype occurred many times. The rearrangement joins TRBV6-5 to TRBJ1-1; D ambiguous. Germline V gives CDR1 MNHEY, CDR2 SVGAGI. The CDR3 contains 15 residues. V dropped 6 bases and J dropped 2 bases, with 16 bases sitting between them. The CDR3 protein is CASRGTSSLNTEAFF. The CDR3 DNA reads TGTGCCAGCAGGGGCACATCTTCTCTTAACACTGAAGCTTTCTTT.

The chain has TRBV24-1 and TRBJ2-6, with TRBD1 matching 8 bases. The V and J ends lost 3 bases and 3 bases, in that order; junction bases with no gene match: 9. Germline assignment: CDR1 KGHDR and CDR2 SFDVKD. CDR3 length: 18 residues. The CDR3 protein is CATSDRGQDMDGANVLTF. In nucleotides, the CDR3 is TGTGCCACCAGTGATCGGGGACAGGACATGGATGGGGCCAACGTCCTGACTTTC.

This rearrangement joins TRBV4-3 to TRBJ2-1; D is unresolved. From germline, CDR1 is LGHNA and CDR2 YSLEER. The germline V and J ends were trimmed by 2 bases and 4 bases, with 12 bases remaining between them. The CDR3 contains 15 residues. CDR3 region: CASSQNPSRYNEQFF. The DNA of the CDR3 is TGCGCCAGCAGCCAAAATCCGTCAAGATACAATGAGCAGTTCTTC.

This clonotype appeared many times. DNA of the CDR3: TGTGCCAGCAGTCGCCCTCTCAGCGAGCAGTACTTC. Encoded protein: CASSRPLSEQYF. The chain joins TRBV6-2 or TRBV6-3 to TRBJ2-7; D gene uncertain. Germline CDR1 and CDR2: MNHEY and SVGEGT. The CDR3 loop spans 12 amino acids. The V gene lost 5 bases and the J gene lost 6 bases, with 11 bases spanning the gap.